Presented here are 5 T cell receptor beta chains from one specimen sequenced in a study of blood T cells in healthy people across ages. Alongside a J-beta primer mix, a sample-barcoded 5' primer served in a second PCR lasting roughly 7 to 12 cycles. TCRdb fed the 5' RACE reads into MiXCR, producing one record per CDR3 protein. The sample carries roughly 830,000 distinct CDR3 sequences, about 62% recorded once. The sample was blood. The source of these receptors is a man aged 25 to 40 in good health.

This CDR3 reads CSARGGQGLDTQYF. The CDR3 DNA sequence: TGCAGTGCTAGAGGGGGACAGGGACTAGATACGCAGTATTTT. The chain couples TRBV20-1 to TRBJ2-3; 9 nucleotides line up with TRBD1. The germline V gene encodes CDR1 DFQATT and CDR2 SNEGSKA (reference sequence). The CDR3 has 14 amino acids. J was trimmed by 5 bases and V by 1 base; bases with no gene match: 4.

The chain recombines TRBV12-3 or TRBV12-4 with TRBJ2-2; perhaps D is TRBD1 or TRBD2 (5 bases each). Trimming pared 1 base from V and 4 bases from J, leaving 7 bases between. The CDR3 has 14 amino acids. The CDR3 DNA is TGTGCCAGCAGTTTAGGGGGGTCCACCGGGGAGCTGTTTTTT. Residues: CASSLGGSTGELFF.

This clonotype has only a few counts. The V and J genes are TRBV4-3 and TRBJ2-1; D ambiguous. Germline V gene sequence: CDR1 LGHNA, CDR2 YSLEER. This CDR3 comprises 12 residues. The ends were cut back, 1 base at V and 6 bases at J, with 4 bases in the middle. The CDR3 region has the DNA TGCGCCAGCAGCCAAGGGGTCAATGAGCAGTTCTTC. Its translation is CASSQGVNEQFF.

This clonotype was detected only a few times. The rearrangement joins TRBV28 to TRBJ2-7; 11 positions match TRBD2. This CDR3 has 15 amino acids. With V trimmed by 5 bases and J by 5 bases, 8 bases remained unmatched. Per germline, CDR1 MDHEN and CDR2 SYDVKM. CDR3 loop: CASSPGTSGSNEQYF. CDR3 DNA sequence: TGTGCCAGCAGTCCCGGGACTAGCGGAAGCAACGAGCAGTACTTC.

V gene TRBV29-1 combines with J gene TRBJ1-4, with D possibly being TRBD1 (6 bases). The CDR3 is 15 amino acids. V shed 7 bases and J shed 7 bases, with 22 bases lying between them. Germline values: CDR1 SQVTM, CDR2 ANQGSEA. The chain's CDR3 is CSALTSAGEGEKLFF. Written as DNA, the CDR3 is TGCAGCGCCCTAACATCCGCAGGGGAAGGTGAAAAACTGTTTTTT. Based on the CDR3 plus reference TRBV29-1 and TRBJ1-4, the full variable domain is SAVISQKPSRDICQRGTSLTIQCQVDSQVTMMFWYRQQPGQSLTLIATANQGSEATYESGFVIDKFPISRPNLTFSTLTVSNMSPEDSSIYLCSALTSAGEGEKLFFGSGTQLSVL.